This T cell receptor (beta chain) originates from a study of post-analysis software for immune sequencing data. The CDR3 runs to 17 residues. V lost 4 bases, J lost 3 bases, and 9 bases stayed unmatched. Germline CDR1 is DFQATT and CDR2 is SNEGSKA (reference sequence). Overall study results and limits: Four or five TRBV segments (TRBV5-6, TRBV5-1 and TRBV20-1 among them) occurred more frequently in patients than in controls.

In the case of this clonotype: What it binds is unknown.

Every TCR beta cDNA library bore unique molecular identifiers. From approximately 1 to 10 million T cells, 500,000 or so cDNA molecules were obtained. MiXCR, run by TCRdb on the PCR reads, gives a single entry per CDR3 protein. In the table there are approximately 460,000 distinct CDR3 sequences, approximately 45% of which are singletons. The sample taken for sequencing was blood. The receptor comes from a girl under 18 with multiple sclerosis. This chain links TRBV20-1 with TRBJ2-1; TRBD2 matches 13 bases. CDR3 protein: CSANGLAGVPLYNEQFF. In DNA form, the CDR3 reads TGCAGTGCTAACGGACTAGCGGGAGTCCCCCTCTACAATGAGCAGTTCTTC.